Sequencing of this TCR beta chain was carried out in a study of cytomegalovirus exposure and HLA in healthy donors. A multiplex PCR was run with 60 Vbeta primers and 13 Jbeta primers. Using immunoSEQ multiplex PCR, the repertoire was profiled, and TCRdb retains in-frame clones only, with some absent. Here the sample spans about 190,000 clones, 65% to 85% being singletons. Trimming removed 5 bases at V and 3 bases at J, with 12 bases between. The CDR3 length is 14 residues. Germline V gene sequence: CDR1 SGHTA, CDR2 FQGNSA. Sequenced input: PBMCs. The chain has TRBV7-2 and TRBJ2-3; D possibly corresponds to TRBD2 (6 bases). This TCR was recovered from a young woman in good health and CMV-seronegative. As DNA, the CDR3 is TGTGCCAGCAGCCCCCGGAGGGCGACAGATACGCAGTATTTT. Translation: CASSPRRATDTQYF.